Listed below are T cell receptor beta chains from one sample, sequenced in a study of cytomegalovirus exposure and HLA in healthy donors. TCRdb's copy holds only in-frame clones and misses some; the assay was immunoSEQ multiplex PCR. Among 150,000 to 200,000 clones listed, about 82% were seen once. Source material: PBMCs. These TCRs come from a man aged 25-40 years in good health and CMV-seropositive. Each CDR3 is given with its conserved first and last residue. The order of the fields is clone size, J gene, V gene, D gene, CDR3 DNA, CDR3 protein. A D gene is named only where the DNA matches it firmly. A row's size may be missing; if present it is once, few, many or a size class.

- | TRBJ2-1 | TRBV5-1 | TRBD1 | TGCGCCAGCAGCTGGGGACAGGGGGCCTACAATGAGCAGTTCTTC | CASSWGQGAYNEQFF
- | TRBJ2-3 | TRBV12-2 | - | TGTGCAAGTCGCTTAGCGGTGGCTAGCGGGCCGACAGATACGCAGTATTTT | CASRLAVASGPTDTQYF
- | TRBJ1-3 | TRBV29-1 | - | TGCAGCGCCAGTCGGGGGGTCAACTCTGGAAACACCATATATTTT | CSASRGVNSGNTIYF
- | TRBJ1-3 | TRBV4-3 | TRBD1 | TGCGCCAGCAGCCAGGACGTCCCGGGACAGGGGGCTGACACCATATATTTT | CASSQDVPGQGADTIYF
once | TRBJ2-5 | TRBV19 | - | TGTGCCAGTAGTATTGCGAGGGACCAAGAGACCCAGTACTTC | CASSIARDQETQYF
- | TRBJ1-5 | TRBV18 | TRBD1 | TGTGCCAGCTCACCGACAGGGGACAATCAGCCCCAGCATTTT | CASSPTGDNQPQHF
once | TRBJ1-1 | TRBV4-2 | TRBD1 | TGTGCCAGCAGCCAATCGACAGGGGTGAACACTGAAGCTTTCTTT | CASSQSTGVNTEAFF
- | TRBJ2-1 | TRBV7-9 | TRBD2 | TGTGCCAGCAGTTCCAGGACTAGCGGGGTCCCCCATGGAGAGCAGTTCTTC | CASSSRTSGVPHGEQFF
- | TRBJ2-1 | TRBV7-9 | - | TGTGCCAGCACCCTCCGGGACACTAACAATGAGCAGTTCTTC | CASTLRDTNNEQFF
- | TRBJ1-2 | TRBV7-9 | TRBD1 | TGTGCCAGCAGCTTAGCGATAGGACAGGCCTATGGCTACACCTTC | CASSLAIGQAYGYTF
- | TRBJ2-1 | TRBV27 | - | TGTGCCAGCAGTTTATCGTCGGAGAAGGATGAGCAGTTCTTC | CASSLSSEKDEQFF
few | TRBJ2-1 | TRBV4-2 | TRBD2 | TGTGCCAGCAGCCGGACTAGCGGGGCCTACAATGAGCAGTTCTTC | CASSRTSGAYNEQFF
- | TRBJ2-5 | TRBV7-9 | TRBD1 | TGTGCCAGCAGCTTAGGGATAGAACAGGGGATTAAAGAGACCCAGTACTTC | CASSLGIEQGIKETQYF
few | TRBJ2-1 | TRBV2 | - | TGTGCCAGCAGTAGTCAGGGCGAGAGCTCCTACAATGAGCAGTTCTTC | CASSSQGESSYNEQFF
- | TRBJ1-2 | TRBV19 | TRBD1 | TGTGCCAGTATTCCGTACGGGACAGGAACCTCTAACTATGGCTACACCTTC | CASIPYGTGTSNYGYTF
- | TRBJ1-4 | TRBV5-1 | - | TGCGCCAGCCGGGCAACTAATGAAAAACTGTTTTTT | CASRATNEKLFF
- | TRBJ2-1 | TRBV9 | - | TGTGCCAGCAGCCAAAATCCCAGGGTCTCTAGCTCCTACAATGAGCAGTTCTTC | CASSQNPRVSSSYNEQFF
- | TRBJ2-3 | TRBV19 | TRBD2 | TGTGCCAGTAGCGCTAGCGGGGGGGCCTCAGATACGCAGTATTTT | CASSASGGASDTQYF
- | TRBJ2-7 | TRBV7-2 | - | TGTGCCAGCAGCTTAGCATTGGGGCGGGGAGTCTACGAGCAGTACTTC | CASSLALGRGVYEQYF
once | TRBJ2-3 | TRBV7-3 | - | TGTGCCAGCAGCTCCTCACTAGACCCCACAGATACGCAGTATTTT | CASSSSLDPTDTQYF
- | TRBJ2-3 | TRBV7-2 | TRBD2 | TGTGCCAGCAGCCCCGGGACTAGCGGGGGGGCAGATACGCAGTATTTT | CASSPGTSGGADTQYF
- | TRBJ1-1 | TRBV6-1 | - | TGTGCCAGCAGTGAATTCTCGGGACTTCCTCAGAACACTGAAGCTTTCTTT | CASSEFSGLPQNTEAFF
- | TRBJ2-1 | TRBV19 | - | TGTGCCAGTACGGCAGCGTTGGCTTCCTACAATGAGCAGTTCTTC | CASTAALASYNEQFF
- | TRBJ2-1 | TRBV6-4 | - | TGTGCCAGCATATTATTGCGGGGCGGAGGATGGGGCAATGAGCAGTTCTTC | CASILLRGGGWGNEQFF
- | TRBJ2-7 | TRBV5-6 | - | TGTGCCAGCAGCCTGAGCTCCTACGAGCAGTACTTC | CASSLSSYEQYF
- | TRBJ1-2 | TRBV27 | - | TGTGCCAGCAGTTCCCAGACGGGGGGCCCCCACGATGGCTACACCTTC | CASSSQTGGPHDGYTF
- | TRBJ2-5 | TRBV4-1 | - | TGCGCCAGCTCAAAAGGGCCAGGGGCATTGGGACAAGAGACCCAGTACTTC | CASSKGPGALGQETQYF
- | TRBJ2-2 | TRBV5-1 | TRBD2 | TGCGCCAGCAGCAGCCCGACGGCGGGGGGCGAGTGGGAGCTGTTTTTT | CASSSPTAGGEWELFF
- | TRBJ2-4 | TRBV7-2 | - | TGTGCCAGCAGCCTAGGCCCCCTGAGATTGCTAGCCAAAAACATTCAGTACTTC | CASSLGPLRLLAKNIQYF
- | TRBJ1-1 | TRBV27 | - | TGTGCCAGCAGTTTAAGGGGTGCGGACACTGAAGCTTTCTTT | CASSLRGADTEAFF
- | TRBJ2-5 | TRBV29-1 | TRBD1 | TGCAGCGTTGTAGGGGGACAGGGGGAGGTGGAAGAGACCCAGTACTTC | CSVVGGQGEVEETQYF
- | TRBJ2-7 | TRBV30 | TRBD1 | TGTGCCTGGAGATTGAGAGACAGGGGAGGCTACGAGCAGTACTTC | CAWRLRDRGGYEQYF
- | TRBJ2-7 | TRBV25-1 | - | TGTGCCAGCAGTGGGAGTAGAGAGCAGTACTTC | CASSGSREQYF
- | TRBJ1-6 | TRBV27 | - | TGTGCCAGCAGTCTATGGGGCCCTAATAATTCACCCCTCCACTTT | CASSLWGPNNSPLHF
- | TRBJ2-7 | TRBV10-3 | TRBD1 | TGTGCCATCAGATACCGGGACAGGGCCGGCTACGAGCAGTACTTC | CAIRYRDRAGYEQYF
- | TRBJ2-4 | TRBV4-1 | - | TGCGCCAGCAGTCACGCCGCAGGGGTTTTCATTCAGTACTTC | CASSHAAGVFIQYF
- | TRBJ1-6 | TRBV7-9 | - | TGTGCCAGCAGCCCGGGGGGGGCGAGCTCCTATAATTCACCCCTCCACTTT | CASSPGGASSYNSPLHF
- | TRBJ1-2 | TRBV5-3 | TRBD1 | TGTGCCAGAAGCTCGGGACAGGGAAGGGATGGCTACACCTTC | CARSSGQGRDGYTF
- | TRBJ2-7 | TRBV7-2 | - | TGTGCCAGCAGCTTAGGGGGCGATTCCTACGAGCAGTACTTC | CASSLGGDSYEQYF
- | TRBJ2-3 | TRBV27 | - | TGTGCCAGCAGTTGGACTCCCTATGCCCCGGATACGCAGTATTTT | CASSWTPYAPDTQYF
- | TRBJ2-7 | TRBV5-1 | - | TGCGCCAGCAGCTCAGGACCGACTGTTAGCGGAGTTACTCCCGAGCAGTACTTC | CASSSGPTVSGVTPEQYF
- | TRBJ2-3 | TRBV10-1 | - | TGCGCCAGCAGTGAGAAGGTGGAGGGGCGGGCCGGGGATACGCAGTATTTT | CASSEKVEGRAGDTQYF
- | TRBJ2-1 | TRBV5-8 | TRBD2 | TGTGCCAGCAGCCCGGGGGGGTCGTACAATGAGCAGTTCTTC | CASSPGGSYNEQFF
- | TRBJ2-1 | TRBV5-1 | TRBD2 | TGCGCCAGCAGCCTCTTAGCGGGGGCCTTCAATGAGCAGTTCTTC | CASSLLAGAFNEQFF
- | TRBJ1-2 | TRBV9 | TRBD1 | TGTGCCAGCAGCCCCCGGACAGGTGCTAACTATGGCTACACCTTC | CASSPRTGANYGYTF